Shown below are 30 T cell receptor beta chains from a single sample sequenced in a study of T cells in narcolepsy. The method was immunoSEQ multiplex PCR; TCRdb's version includes in-frame clones alone and lacks a portion of them. Altogether some 25,000 clones are present, just over 60% being singletons, with the ten largest covering roughly an eighth. Sequencing input: memory (CD45RA-) CD4+ T cells from blood. The receptor set was obtained from a human donor in good health.

A few counts support this clone. This chain uses TRBV6-1 with TRBJ2-1, with D perhaps TRBD2 (5 bases). The CDR3 runs 15 residues. V dropped 6 bases and J dropped 1 base, with 13 bases sitting between them. Germline CDR1 reads MNHNS; CDR2 reads SASEGT. Here the CDR3 DNA reads TGTGCCAGCAGGACTCCGGGAATATCCTACAATGAGCAGTTCTTC. Amino acid sequence: CASRTPGISYNEQFF.

The CDR3 DNA reads as TGCGCCAGCAGTGAAAGAGGAACCCTCTACGAGCAGTACTTC. Protein: CASSERGTLYEQYF. This rearrangement joins TRBV10-2 to TRBJ2-7; D unclear. Germline CDR1 is WSHSY and CDR2 is SAAADI. Trimming took 3 bases from V and 3 from J, leaving 12 bases between them. The CDR3 contains 14 residues.

The chain links TRBV7-9 to TRBJ2-5; D perhaps matches TRBD1 (7 bases). The CDR3 has 16 amino acids. V shed 4 bases and J shed 2 bases, with 17 bases lying between them. Germline assignment: CDR1 SEHNR and CDR2 FQNEAQ (reference sequence). CDR3 protein: CASSWGDRNRQETQYF. For the CDR3, the DNA is TGTGCCAGCAGCTGGGGGGACAGAAACCGACAAGAGACCCAGTACTTC.

This clone was counted a single time. Likely a read error: the CDR3 ends without its conserved phenylalanine or tryptophan. The chain uses TRBV7-2 and TRBJ1-5; D gene unclear. The germline V gene has CDR1 SGHTA and CDR2 FQGNSA. CDR3 size: 15 residues. V was trimmed by 4 bases and J by 5 bases, leaving 15 bases between them. DNA of the CDR3: TGTGCCAGCAGCTCCGGTCCCTCATTCCATCAGCCCCAGCATCTT. It encodes CASSSGPSFHQPQHL.

In its sample, this clone was seen a few times. The chain carries TRBV18 and TRBJ2-2; 8 positions agree with TRBD1. CDR3 length equals 16 residues. Germline CDR1 reads KGHSH; CDR2 reads LQKENI. Unmatched junction bases numbered 6, after V lost 3 bases and J lost 3 bases. CDR3: CASSPPTGVDTGELFF. The CDR3 coding sequence is TGTGCCAGCTCACCCCCGACAGGGGTGGACACCGGGGAGCTGTTTTTT.

This clone was seen more than once but under ten times. The CDR3 is CASSLIGATTYNEQFF. DNA of the CDR3: TGTGCCAGCAGCTTGATTGGGGCCACGACCTACAATGAGCAGTTCTTC. The chain recombines TRBV5-4 with TRBJ2-1, with D tentatively TRBD1 (5 bases). CDR1 SGHNT and CDR2 YYREEE come from the germline V gene (reference sequence). CDR3 length: 16 residues. The V gene lost 1 base and the J gene lost 2 bases, with 13 bases spanning the gap.

The rearrangement uses TRBV19 and TRBJ1-5; no clear D. CDR3 size: 14 residues. Per the germline V gene, CDR1 is LNHDA and CDR2 is SQIVND (reference sequence). The V end was cut by 2 bases, the J end by 7 bases, with 12 bases between. The CDR3 region has the DNA TGTGCCAGTAGTATATTTGGGCAAGGACAGCCCCAGCATTTT. As protein: CASSIFGQGQPQHF.

This chain links TRBV5-1 with TRBJ1-6; perhaps TRBD1 as D (6 bases). The CDR3 covers 14 residues. V was trimmed by 4 bases and J by 8 bases, leaving 13 bases between them. Germline assignment: CDR1 SGHRS and CDR2 YFSETQ. CDR3 amino acids: CASSTGTWDSPLHF. For the CDR3, the DNA is TGCGCCAGCAGCACAGGGACCTGGGATTCACCCCTCCACTTT. Full variable domain (rest looked up from reference TRBV5-1 and TRBJ1-6): KAGVTQTPRYLIKTRGQQVTLSCSPISGHRSVSWYQQTPGQGLQFLFEYFSETQRNKGNFPGRFSGRQFSNSRSEMNVSTLELGDSALYLCASSTGTWDSPLHFGNGTRLTVT.

The chain carries TRBV5-4 and TRBJ2-5; TRBD1 is a possible D gene (6 bases). The CDR3 has 14 amino acids. Per the germline V gene, CDR1 is SGHNT and CDR2 is YYREEE (reference sequence). V gave up 0 bases and J gave up 1 base, with 7 bases separating them. The CDR3: CASSLGRGQETQYF. DNA for the CDR3: TGTGCCAGCAGCTTGGGCAGGGGCCAAGAGACCCAGTACTTC. The full variable domain, completed using reference TRBV5-4 and TRBJ2-5, is ETGVTQSPTHLIKTRGQQVTLRCSSQSGHNTVSWYQQALGQGPQFIFQYYREEENGRGNFPPRFSGLQFPNYSSELNVNALELDDSALYLCASSLGRGQETQYFGPGTRLLVL.

The rearrangement uses TRBV30 and TRBJ2-5; no clear D. This CDR3 region has 12 residues. Trimming took off 4 bases at V and 5 bases at J, with 11 bases between the two ends. Germline-derived CDR1 and CDR2 are GTSNPN and SVGIG (reference sequence). The CDR3 spells CAWMVLGETQYF. In DNA, the CDR3 is TGTGCCTGGATGGTCCTCGGGGAGACCCAGTACTTC.

The chain combines TRBV5-1 with TRBJ1-6; D is unclear. This CDR3 contains 12 residues. Trimming removed 2 bases at V and 8 bases at J, with 5 bases between. CDR1 and CDR2 (germline): SGHRS, YFSETQ. This CDR3 reads CASSFEDSPLHF. The DNA for the CDR3 is TGCGCCAGCAGCTTTGAGGATTCACCCCTCCACTTT.

In its sample, this clone was seen a few times. This chain joins TRBV4-3 and TRBJ2-5; weak D call: TRBD2 (6 bases). The CDR3 is 16 amino acids. CDR1 is LGHNA, CDR2 YSLEER, per germline. V was pared by 1 base and J by 1 base, with 13 bases between. The chain's CDR3 is CASSQGRGGIQETQYF. The CDR3 nucleotides read TGCGCCAGCAGCCAAGGGAGGGGCGGGATCCAAGAGACCCAGTACTTC.

The chain is built from TRBV6-1 and TRBJ1-2; unclear D gene. V was trimmed by 4 bases and J by 4 bases, leaving 10 bases between them. Germline lookup yields CDR1 MNHNS and CDR2 SASEGT. The CDR3 consists of 13 residues. The CDR3 reads CASSGSALYGYTF. The CDR3 DNA follows: TGTGCCAGCAGTGGGAGCGCGCTCTATGGCTACACCTTC.

The V gene is TRBV5-1, the J gene TRBJ2-1; D perhaps matches TRBD2 (6 bases). Germline CDR1 and CDR2: SGHRS and YFSETQ. The length of the CDR3 is 13 residues. V was clipped by 4 bases and J by 14 bases, with 19 bases between them. CDR3 nucleotides: TGCGCCAGCAGCCTGAGGGTGCAGGAGGGAGAGTTCTTC. Amino acids: CASSLRVQEGEFF.

V usage is TRBV7-2 and J usage is TRBJ2-3, with 13 bases aligning to TRBD2. Germline V lookup: CDR1 SGHTA, CDR2 FQGNSA. The CDR3 is made up of 16 amino acids. Trimming took 5 bases from V and 9 from J; bases not matched to a gene: 11. CDR3 nucleotide sequence: TGTGCCAGCAGCACCTCTGGACTAGCGGGAGATCTAACGCAGTATTTT. Amino acid sequence: CASSTSGLAGDLTQYF.

The sample holds a few counts of this clone. The rearrangement links TRBV13 to TRBJ2-3; the D call may be TRBD1 or TRBD2 (5 bases each). The germline V gene encodes CDR1 PRHDT and CDR2 FYEKMQ (reference sequence). Deletions cut 6 bases from V and 1 base from J, with 14 bases between. CDR3 size: 15 residues. The CDR3 sequence is CASSARQGGTDTQYF. Written as DNA, the CDR3 is TGTGCCAGCAGTGCTCGGCAGGGAGGCACAGATACGCAGTATTTT.

The chain uses TRBV4-1 and TRBJ1-4; 10 nucleotides agree with TRBD1. Germline V gene sequence: CDR1 MGHRA, CDR2 YSYEKL. Germline trimming cut 0 bases from V and 0 bases from J; bases unmatched to any gene: 10. The CDR3 sequence is 20 residues long. This chain's CDR3 is CASSQDLDRGRLSTNEKLFF. CDR3 coding DNA: TGCGCCAGCAGCCAAGATCTCGACAGGGGGCGCCTGTCAACTAATGAAAAACTGTTTTTT.

Comments on this clone: The sample has other DNA sequences that encode this CDR3 too. The V call is TRBV27, the J call TRBJ1-5; D might be TRBD1 (5 bases). Trimming stripped 3 bases from V and 3 bases from J, with 18 bases between. This CDR3 spans 17 amino acids. The germline gives CDR1 MNHEY, CDR2 SMNVEV (reference sequence). The chain's CDR3 is CASSFTGVQGPNQPQHF. In DNA form, the CDR3 reads TGTGCCAGCAGTTTTACCGGCGTGCAGGGCCCCAATCAGCCCCAGCATTTT.

This rearrangement joins TRBV6-5 to TRBJ2-5; no definite D call. The ends were cut back, 10 bases at V and 5 bases at J, with 11 bases in the middle. The CDR3 totals 11 residues. Germline CDR1 reads MNHEY; CDR2 reads SVGAGI. The DNA of the CDR3 is TGTGCCACTCAAACTCGTGAGACCCAGTACTTC. This gives the protein CATQTRETQYF.

The rearrangement links TRBV7-3 to TRBJ2-2; TRBD1 agrees at 9 bases. The CDR3 is made up of 19 amino acids. In germline, CDR1 is SGHTA, CDR2 FQGTGA. Losses at the gene ends were 2 bases for V and 3 bases for J; bases not matched to a gene: 13. The CDR3 nucleotides are TGTGCCAGCAGCTTAGCCGTGTTTGGGACAGGGAGGGACACCGGGGAGCTGTTTTTT. Protein: CASSLAVFGTGRDTGELFF. Full variable domain (rest looked up from reference TRBV7-3 and TRBJ2-2): GAGVSQTPSNKVTEKGKYVELRCDPISGHTALYWYRQSLGQGPEFLIYFQGTGAADDSGLPNDRFFAVRPEGSVSTLKIQRTERGDSAVYLCASSLAVFGTGRDTGELFFGEGSRLTVL.

The CDR3 region is CASSDPTGTNEKLFF. The CDR3 DNA is TGCGCCAGCAGCGACCCTACCGGGACTAATGAAAAACTGTTTTTT. The V call is TRBV5-1, the J call TRBJ1-4; no definite D call. Trimming took 4 bases from V and 2 from J, leaving 12 bases between them. Germline-derived CDR1 and CDR2 are SGHRS and YFSETQ. The CDR3 covers 15 residues.

The table lists this clone with a few counts. J is TRBJ2-7 and V is TRBV18; maybe TRBD2 (5 bases). Germline CDR1 KGHSH, CDR2 LQKENI. V was trimmed by 5 bases and J by 5 bases, leaving 13 bases between them. The CDR3 runs 13 residues. The CDR3 region is CASSKTPGDEQYF. The CDR3 DNA sequence: TGTGCCAGCTCAAAAACCCCCGGGGACGAGCAGTACTTC.

V usage is TRBV2 and J usage is TRBJ2-7; 9 bases align to TRBD1. V shed 8 bases, J shed 3 bases, and the junction held 8 bases outside the gene matches. CDR1 is SNHLY, CDR2 FYNNEI, per germline. This CDR3 comprises 14 residues. The CDR3 DNA follows: TGTGCCAGCCTTACAGGGGGACAGGGCTACGAGCAGTACTTC. Protein: CASLTGGQGYEQYF.

The chain carries TRBV11-2 and TRBJ1-2; D might be TRBD1 (5 bases). The CDR3 is made up of 14 amino acids. The ends were cut back, 2 bases at V and 5 bases at J, with 12 bases in the middle. CDR1 is SGHAT and CDR2 is FQNNGV in the germline V gene. CDR3 sequence: CASSLRGALYGYTF. The CDR3 DNA sequence: TGTGCCAGCAGCTTACGGGGCGCCCTTTATGGCTACACCTTC.

This clone was counted only a few times. The V call is TRBV29-1, the J call TRBJ2-1, with 11 bases aligning to TRBD2. After removal of 2 bases from V and 9 bases from J, the junction contained 3 bases not matched to a gene. The CDR3 contains 13 residues. Germline V gives CDR1 SQVTM, CDR2 ANQGSEA. The CDR3 region has the DNA TGCAGCGTTGAACTAGCGGGGGGCGTTGAGCAGTTCTTC. Residues: CSVELAGGVEQFF.

In this sample, this clone turned up a few times. The chain combines TRBV2 with TRBJ1-2; D is unresolved. Germline-derived CDR1 and CDR2 are SNHLY and FYNNEI. This CDR3 is built from 11 residues. Trimming removed 4 bases at V and 6 bases at J, with 6 bases between. CDR3 loop: CASSVSDGYTF. For the CDR3, the DNA is TGTGCCAGCAGTGTGTCAGATGGCTACACCTTC.

On this clone: Germline and junction disagree at one end, which may indicate a read error. CDR3: CARSDRINLGNQPQHF. The CDR3 DNA follows: TGTGCCAGAAGTGATCGTATTAACCTCGGCAATCAGCCCCAGCATTTT. This chain links TRBV2 with TRBJ1-5, with D unclear. This CDR3 is 16 amino acids long. Per germline, CDR1 SNHLY and CDR2 FYNNEI.

This clone was found a few times. This chain links TRBV5-1 with TRBJ2-5, with D hard to call. Germline values: CDR1 SGHRS, CDR2 YFSETQ. This CDR3 contains 16 residues. Trimming removed 0 bases at V and 2 bases at J, with 14 bases between. CDR3 residues: CASSLGAVPGQETQYF. The CDR3 DNA reads as TGCGCCAGCAGCTTGGGTGCAGTACCAGGTCAAGAGACCCAGTACTTC.

The J gene is TRBJ1-1, the V gene TRBV7-8, with D possibly TRBD1 on 5 matching bases. Trimming took 2 bases from V and 5 from J, leaving 12 bases between them. The CDR3 loop spans 14 amino acids. The germline gives CDR1 SGHVS, CDR2 FQNEAQ. In DNA form, the CDR3 reads TGTGCCAGCAGCTTATTAGGGGATCGGACTGAAGCTTTCTTT. Its translation is CASSLLGDRTEAFF. The whole variable domain, filled in from reference TRBV7-8 and TRBJ1-1, reads GAGVSQSPRYKVAKRGQDVALRCDPISGHVSLFWYQQALGQGPEFLTYFQNEAQLDKSGLPSDRFFAERPEGSVSTLKIQRTQQEDSAVYLCASSLLGDRTEAFFGQGTRLTVV.

V gene TRBV2 combines with J gene TRBJ2-7; no firm D call. Per germline, CDR1 SNHLY and CDR2 FYNNEI. This CDR3 is built from 14 residues. V lost 6 bases to trimming and J lost 3 bases, with 15 bases between them. In nucleotides, the CDR3 is TGTGCCAGCAGGCCCGACTGGCCAGTCTACGAGCAGTACTTC. Protein: CASRPDWPVYEQYF.